Listed below are T cell receptor beta chains from one sample, sequenced in a study of long-term antiretroviral therapy in people with HIV. Sequencing was performed with immunoSEQ multiplex PCR; in TCRdb, only in-frame clones are kept and a portion is missing. The repertoire holds tens of thousands of clones, with 80% to 95% as singletons. The starting material was unsorted PBMCs, obtained roughly 5 years after starting antiretroviral therapy. These receptors originate from a woman aged 40-49 years with HIV. CDR3s include the opening cysteine and the closing phenylalanine or tryptophan. A D gene is named only where the DNA matches it firmly. Clone size is given for some rows only: seen once, a few or many times, or a class if the clone is expanded.

11 | NA | TRBJ1-1 | NA | TRBV6-5 | CASSRNTEAFF | TGTGCCAGCTCTCGGAACACTGAAGCTTTCTTT
13 | NA | TRBJ1-2 | NA | TRBV7-2 | CASSPPPNYGYTF | TGTGCCAGCAGCCCCCCTCCTAACTATGGCTACACCTTC
15 | NA | TRBJ2-1 | NA | TRBV2 | CASSEEQGWYNEQFF | TGTGCCAGCAGTGAAGAACAGGGCTGGTACAATGAGCAGTTCTTC
14 | NA | TRBJ2-2 | NA | TRBV5-6 | CASSLSPNTGELFF | TGTGCCAGCAGCTTGAGTCCCAACACCGGGGAGCTGTTTTTT
14 | NA | TRBJ1-2 | NA | TRBV7-2 | CASSQTQGTRGYTF | TGTGCCAGCAGCCAAACGCAGGGTACGAGGGGCTACACCTTC
14 | NA | TRBJ2-7 | NA | TRBV28 | CASSFAGFSYEQYF | TGTGCCAGCAGTTTTGCGGGTTTCTCCTACGAGCAGTACTTC
15 | NA | TRBJ1-3 | NA | TRBV29-1 | CSVEDPGYSGNTIYF | TGCAGCGTTGAAGATCCCGGTTACTCTGGAAACACCATATATTTT
12 | NA | TRBJ1-1 | NA | TRBV29-1 | CSVGYRNTEAFF | TGCAGCGTTGGATACAGGAACACTGAAGCTTTCTTT
15 | NA | TRBJ1-1 | NA | TRBV5-1 | CASSSLQGSKVEAFF | TGCGCCAGCAGCAGCCTACAGGGTAGCAAAGTGGAAGCTTTCTTT
13 | TRBD1 | TRBJ1-5 | NA | TRBV29-1 | CSVEEGGQVTQHF | TGCAGCGTTGAGGAGGGGGGACAGGTTACCCAGCATTTT
15 | NA | TRBJ2-2 | NA | TRBV6-6 | CASSYSRRYTGELFF | TGTGCCAGCAGTTACTCGAGGCGTTACACCGGGGAGCTGTTTTTT
12 | NA | TRBJ1-2 | NA | TRBV7-9 | CASSSRQDGYTF | TGTGCCAGCAGCTCCCGACAGGATGGCTACACCTTC
12 | NA | TRBJ2-2 | NA | TRBV5-1 | CASSFSHGELFF | TGCGCCAGCAGCTTCAGTCACGGGGAGCTGTTTTTT
14 | NA | TRBJ2-3 | NA | TRBV5-4 | CASSLLGSADTQYF | TGTGCCAGCAGCTTGCTGGGGTCAGCAGATACGCAGTATTTT
17 | TRBD1 | TRBJ1-2 | once | TRBV18 | CASSQNAQGAKNYGYTF | TGTGCCAGCTCACAAAACGCACAGGGGGCCAAAAACTATGGCTACACCTTC
12 | NA | TRBJ1-5 | NA | TRBV2 | CASSEAGRPQHF | TGTGCCAGCAGTGAAGCGGGGCGGCCCCAGCATTTT
13 | NA | TRBJ1-2 | once | TRBV30 | CACHSGETYGYTF | TGTGCCTGCCACTCAGGGGAGACCTATGGCTACACCTTC
13 | NA | TRBJ1-5 | NA | TRBV4-3 | CASSQDFGQPQHF | TGCGCCAGCAGCCAAGATTTCGGCCAGCCCCAGCATTTT
13 | TRBD2 | TRBJ2-1 | once | TRBV2 | CAGSSGGRLEQFF | TGTGCCGGGTCGAGCGGGGGGCGTCTTGAGCAGTTCTTC
12 | NA | TRBJ2-1 | NA | TRBV19 | CASSMVGYEQFF | TGTGCCAGTAGTATGGTGGGCTATGAGCAGTTCTTC
15 | TRBD2 | TRBJ2-1 | NA | TRBV2 | CASSVEREGPHEQFF | TGTGCCAGCAGTGTAGAGCGGGAGGGCCCTCATGAGCAGTTCTTC
15 | NA | TRBJ1-5 | NA | TRBV7-8 | CASSLGSYSNQPQHF | TGTGCCAGCAGCTTAGGTAGTTATAGCAATCAGCCCCAGCATTTT
14 | NA | TRBJ2-5 | NA | TRBV4-1 | CASSQHGGQETQYF | TGCGCCAGCAGCCAACATGGGGGTCAAGAGACCCAGTACTTC
15 | TRBD1 | TRBJ2-7 | once | TRBV4-2 | CASSQASGTGYEQYF | TGTGCCAGCAGCCAAGCGTCCGGGACAGGCTACGAGCAGTACTTC
14 | NA | TRBJ1-5 | few | TRBV2 | CASSVQGFNQPQHF | TGTGCCAGCAGTGTCCAGGGTTTTAATCAGCCCCAGCATTTT
17 | TRBD2 | TRBJ2-3 | NA | TRBV7-6 | CASSLGLSGSYTDTQYF | TGTGCCAGCAGCTTAGGGCTCAGCGGGAGTTACACAGATACGCAGTATTTT
12 | NA | TRBJ2-7 | NA | TRBV29-1 | CSVITDGYEQYF | TGCAGCGTTATAACGGACGGCTACGAGCAGTACTTC
15 | NA | TRBJ2-1 | NA | TRBV5-1 | CASSLALYTYNEQFF | TGCGCCAGCAGCTTGGCACTCTATACCTACAATGAGCAGTTCTTC
17 | TRBD2 | TRBJ2-2 | NA | TRBV27 | CASSFGVAGRNTGELFF | TGTGCCAGCAGTTTCGGGGTAGCGGGCCGGAACACCGGGGAGCTGTTTTTT
14 | TRBD1 | TRBJ2-5 | NA | TRBV29-1 | CSVDLTGLQETQYF | TGCAGCGTTGACCTGACAGGGCTCCAGGAGACCCAGTACTTC
13 | NA | TRBJ1-5 | once | TRBV2 | CASSAPRGQPQHF | TGTGCCAGCAGCGCACCTAGGGGCCAGCCCCAGCATTTT
16 | NA | TRBJ2-3 | NA | TRBV19 | CASRGDLAASTDTQYF | TGTGCCAGTAGGGGCGACCTGGCAGCTAGCACAGATACGCAGTATTTT
15 | NA | TRBJ1-1 | NA | TRBV5-1 | CASSPREQGITEAFF | TGCGCCAGCAGCCCGAGAGAACAGGGAATCACTGAAGCTTTCTTT
13 | NA | TRBJ1-5 | NA | TRBV19 | CASSRGTIQPQHF | TGTGCCAGTAGCCGAGGGACAATCCAGCCCCAGCATTTT
16 | NA | TRBJ1-1 | NA | TRBV11-2 | CASSLARTGSNTEAFF | TGTGCCAGCAGTTTAGCCCGGACGGGGTCAAACACTGAAGCTTTCTTT
15 | NA | TRBJ2-7 | NA | TRBV19 | CASSISGLSSYEQYF | TGTGCCAGTAGTATCTCAGGGCTTAGCTCCTACGAGCAGTACTTC
12 | NA | TRBJ2-7 | NA | TRBV5-1 | CASRPAGDEQYF | TGCGCCAGCAGACCTGCCGGCGACGAGCAGTACTTC
15 | NA | TRBJ1-4 | NA | TRBV6-1 | CASSDVRATNEKLFF | TGTGCCAGCAGTGACGTGAGGGCAACTAATGAAAAACTGTTTTTT
14 | NA | TRBJ2-7 | NA | TRBV19 | CASSPQGWGYEQYF | TGTGCCAGTAGTCCCCAGGGCTGGGGCTACGAGCAGTACTTC
13 | NA | TRBJ1-5 | NA | TRBV6-1 | CASSEQGDQPQHF | TGTGCCAGCAGTGAACAGGGAGATCAGCCCCAGCATTTT
13 | TRBD2 | TRBJ2-7 | NA | TRBV4-1 | CASSQEAGTSVRF | TGCGCCAGCAGCCAAGAGGCCGGGACTAGCGTCCGCTTC
14 | TRBD2 | TRBJ2-3 | NA | TRBV29-1 | CSVEASGTTDTQYF | TGCAGCGTTGAGGCTAGCGGGACCACAGATACGCAGTATTTT
17 | TRBD2 | TRBJ2-2 | NA | TRBV27 | CASSFNPTSGITGELFF | TGTGCCAGCAGTTTTAACCCGACTAGCGGTATTACCGGGGAGCTGTTTTTT
15 | NA | TRBJ2-2 | NA | TRBV18 | CASSLRDTNTGELFF | TGTGCCAGCTCACTCCGGGACACCAACACCGGGGAGCTGTTTTTT
15 | NA | TRBJ2-7 | NA | TRBV7-2 | CASSSVGANSYEQYF | TGTGCCAGCAGCTCGGTGGGGGCAAACTCCTACGAGCAGTACTTC
12 | NA | TRBJ1-1 | NA | TRBV18 | CASTQLGAEAFF | TGTGCCAGCACCCAGCTCGGGGCTGAAGCTTTCTTT
16 | NA | TRBJ2-2 | NA | TRBV27 | CASTPTQVPNTGELFF | TGTGCCAGCACCCCCACACAGGTTCCCAACACCGGGGAGCTGTTTTTT
13 | NA | TRBJ1-1 | NA | TRBV7-9 | CASSSTTNTEAFF | TGTGCCAGCAGCTCGACTACGAACACTGAAGCTTTCTTT
13 | NA | TRBJ2-7 | once | TRBV30 | CAWSAQPPYEQYF | TGTGCCTGGAGCGCTCAACCACCCTACGAGCAGTACTTC
15 | NA | TRBJ1-1 | NA | TRBV4-3 | CASSQGLVLNTEAFF | TGCGCCAGCAGCCAAGGGTTGGTCTTGAACACTGAAGCTTTCTTT
17 | TRBD2 | TRBJ2-2 | NA | TRBV7-8 | CASSLAVSGRAGGELFF | TGTGCCAGCAGCTTAGCTGTTAGCGGGAGGGCGGGCGGGGAGCTGTTTTTT
14 | NA | TRBJ1-4 | once | TRBV13 | CASRYQGTNEKLFF | TGTGCCAGCAGATATCAGGGGACTAATGAAAAACTGTTTTTT
14 | NA | TRBJ1-1 | NA | TRBV30 | CAWSVKGLGTEAFF | TGTGCCTGGAGTGTGAAGGGTTTAGGGACTGAAGCTTTCTTT
15 | NA | TRBJ2-7 | NA | TRBV10-2 | CASSVRRTGGAEQYF | TGCGCCAGCAGTGTTCGTCGGACAGGAGGGGCCGAGCAGTACTTC
15 | NA | TRBJ1-6 | NA | TRBV5-6 | CASSLAGVYNSPLHF | TGTGCCAGCAGCTTGGCAGGGGTATATAATTCACCCCTCCACTTT
18 | TRBD2 | TRBJ2-3 | NA | TRBV27 | CASSPLRVSGRGPDTQYF | TGTGCCAGCAGTCCACTAAGGGTTAGCGGGAGAGGGCCAGATACGCAGTATTTT
11 | NA | TRBJ1-1 | NA | TRBV29-1 | CSVKANTEAFF | TGCAGCGTTAAGGCCAACACTGAAGCTTTCTTT
19 | TRBD2 | TRBJ2-1 | NA | TRBV29-1 | CSVDQGTSGRAVSYNEQFF | TGCAGCGTAGACCAAGGGACTAGCGGGAGGGCCGTGTCCTACAATGAGCAGTTCTTC
14 | NA | TRBJ2-3 | NA | TRBV4-3 | CASSHGLRFDTQYF | TGCGCCAGCAGCCATGGGCTTCGATTCGATACGCAGTATTTT
12 | TRBD1 | TRBJ2-7 | NA | TRBV6-1 | CASGWDRDEQYF | TGTGCCAGCGGATGGGACAGGGACGAGCAGTACTTC